This passage covers 28 T cell receptor beta chains from one sample sequenced in a study of T cell repertoires in cytomegalovirus infection. TCRdb re-derived calls from the reads in MiXCR, one entry per CDR3 protein. The data hold a few hundred thousand distinct CDR3 sequences, with about 40% observed a single time. These receptors are not linked to any known antigen. The sample in question was cultured PBMCs, obtained from culture after CMV antigen stimulation. All receptors derive from a human donor in good health (CMV status not recorded). Some clones in this sample may be carry-over from other donors' samples.

V and J are TRBV2 and TRBJ1-5; TRBD1 agrees at 7 bases. Per germline, CDR1 SNHLY and CDR2 FYNNEI. V gave up 6 bases and J gave up 0 bases; unmatched junction bases: 5. The CDR3 totals 15 residues. The CDR3 DNA is TGTGCCAGCAGGGGGGGACAGTCTAGCAATCAGCCCCAGCATTTT. Protein: CASRGGQSSNQPQHF.

This sequence joins TRBV20-1 and TRBJ2-3; maybe TRBD1 (5 bases). Germline lookup yields CDR1 DFQATT and CDR2 SNEGSKA (reference sequence). Trimming pared 6 bases from V and 3 bases from J, leaving 16 bases between. The CDR3 has 14 residues. CDR3 coding DNA: TGCAGTGCCTCCCTTACTCACAGGACAGATACGCAGTATTTT. Amino acids: CSASLTHRTDTQYF.

This clonotype was seen many times. Here the CDR3 reads CASSSNPDIYEQYF. The CDR3 DNA reads TGTGCCAGCAGCTCAAACCCCGACATCTACGAGCAGTACTTC. This rearrangement joins TRBV7-8 to TRBJ2-7; D is uncertain. This CDR3 comprises 14 residues. Between the trimmed V and J ends, which lost 4 bases and 3 bases, there was a span of 13 bases. From germline, CDR1 is SGHVS and CDR2 FQNEAQ.

V is TRBV7-8 and J is TRBJ2-1; 13 bases line up with TRBD2. J lost 9 bases, V lost 2 bases, and 7 bases had no gene match. The CDR3 is made up of 16 amino acids. Per germline, CDR1 SGHVS and CDR2 FQNEAQ. The CDR3 region is CASSLPRLAGGGEQFF. The CDR3 DNA sequence: TGTGCCAGCAGCTTACCGAGACTAGCGGGGGGTGGTGAGCAGTTCTTC.

V and J are TRBV12-3 or TRBV12-4 and TRBJ1-3; 9 bases align to TRBD1. V lost 5 bases and J lost 8; bases outside the gene matches: 10. This CDR3 contains 15 residues. CDR3 amino acids: CASSPGQGLIDTIYF. In nucleotides, the CDR3 is TGTGCCAGCAGTCCTGGACAGGGGCTTATTGACACCATATATTTT.

CDR3 DNA: TGTGCCAGTAGTATCATCATAGGTGCGGGAGGAAGCTACAATGAGCAGTTCTTC. The encoded protein is CASSIIIGAGGSYNEQFF. The V call is TRBV19, the J call TRBJ2-1; 8 bases align to TRBD2. V was clipped by 3 bases and J by 3 bases; unmatched bases: 13. The CDR3 runs 18 residues. Germline V CDR1 and CDR2: LNHDA, SQIVND (reference sequence). Full variable domain (outside the CDR3, taken from reference TRBV19 and TRBJ2-1): DGGITQSPKYLFRKEGQNVTLSCEQNLNHDAMYWYRQDPGQGLRLIYYSQIVNDFQKGDIAEGYSVSREKKESFPLTVTSAQKNPTAFYLCASSIIIGAGGSYNEQFFGPGTRLTVL.

This chain links TRBV18 with TRBJ2-7; D could derive from TRBD1 or TRBD2 (6 bases each). The CDR3 length is 14 residues. V lost 3 bases and J lost 3, with 12 bases in between. Germline V gene lookup returns CDR1 KGHSH and CDR2 LQKENI. The CDR3 DNA reads TGTGCCAGCTCACCGCCGCGGGGACACTACGAGCAGTACTTC. This encodes CASSPPRGHYEQYF.

For this clonotype: Possible read error: a much larger clone is one base away. The chain combines TRBV24-1 with TRBJ1-2; perhaps TRBD1 as D (5 bases). V lost 7 bases, J lost 4 bases, and 6 bases lay in between. Looked up from germline, CDR1 is KGHDR and CDR2 is SFDVKD. The CDR3 loop spans 11 amino acids. Here the CDR3 reads CATSQGYGYTF. The CDR3 DNA is TGTGCCACCAGCCAGGGCTATGGCTACACCTTC.

CDR3 in amino acids: CASRLGVEQFF. The DNA for the CDR3 is TGTGCCAGCCGCCTGGGGGTTGAGCAGTTCTTC. The rearrangement joins TRBV6-1 to TRBJ2-1, with D possibly called TRBD1 or TRBD2 (5 bases each). The CDR3 covers 11 residues. Germline CDR1 MNHNS, CDR2 SASEGT. V was clipped by 8 bases and J by 9 bases, with 11 bases between them.

The chain employs TRBV7-2 and TRBJ1-5, with D perhaps TRBD1 (6 bases). The CDR3 length is 16 residues. V lost 1 base and J lost 3, with 13 bases in between. Germline V lookup: CDR1 SGHTA, CDR2 FQGNSA. The CDR3 spells CASSLGGAAHNQPQHF. The CDR3 nucleotides read TGTGCCAGCAGCTTAGGGGGGGCCGCTCACAATCAGCCCCAGCATTTT.

This chain links TRBV3-1 with TRBJ1-2; 8 bases match TRBD1. The junction had 8 bases not matched to a gene; V was cut back by 5 bases and J by 6 bases. CDR3 size: 14 residues. Germline V gene lookup returns CDR1 LGHDT and CDR2 YNNKEL (reference sequence). CDR3 nucleotide sequence: TGTGCCAGCAGCAATGGACAGGGTTACAATGGCTACACCTTC. It specifies CASSNGQGYNGYTF.

In this sample, this clonotype turned up a few times. CDR3 in DNA: TGTGCCAGCATGAGGGCCGCGCAGTATTTT. Its translation is CASMRAAQYF. The chain joins TRBV12-3 or TRBV12-4 to TRBJ2-3; a possible D gene is TRBD2 (5 bases). V gave up 7 bases and J gave up 10 bases, with 9 bases separating them. The CDR3 is made up of 10 amino acids.

This clonotype was counted at least ten times. J is TRBJ2-1 and V is TRBV7-2, with D possibly called TRBD1 or TRBD2 (6 bases each). CDR3 size: 14 residues. V was shortened by 5 bases and J by 8 bases, with 16 bases between the two germline ends. Germline CDR1 and CDR2: SGHTA and FQGNSA. CDR3: CASSPGGGFDEQFF. The CDR3 bases are TGTGCCAGCAGCCCAGGAGGGGGTTTCGATGAGCAGTTCTTC.

This clonotype was counted a few times. The gene calls are TRBV7-2 and TRBJ2-3, with 7 bases matching TRBD1. CDR1 SGHTA and CDR2 FQGNSA come from the germline V gene. The CDR3 spans 16 residues. J lost 5 bases, V lost 5 bases, and 13 bases had no gene match. The CDR3 DNA reads TGTGCCAGCAGCGGTACACAGGGGTTGATCCGAGATACGCAGTATTTT. It encodes CASSGTQGLIRDTQYF.

The chain carries TRBV24-1 and TRBJ1-5; perhaps TRBD1 as D (5 bases). CDR1 is KGHDR, CDR2 SFDVKD, per germline. V dropped 10 bases and J dropped 9 bases, with 18 bases sitting between them. This CDR3 spans 13 amino acids. CDR3 in amino acids: CATQGGSALPQHF. CDR3 in DNA: TGTGCCACGCAGGGAGGGTCCGCCCTGCCCCAGCATTTT.

The genes are TRBV11-2 and TRBJ2-7, with a possible D match to TRBD1 (6 bases). V was shortened by 5 bases and J by 4 bases, with 15 bases between the two germline ends. Germline CDR1 reads SGHAT; CDR2 reads FQNNGV. The CDR3 extends over 14 amino acids. The CDR3 region is CASSETDSSYEQYF. In nucleotides, the CDR3 is TGTGCCAGCAGCGAAACGGACAGCTCTTACGAGCAGTACTTC.

CDR3 nucleotide sequence: TGTGCCAGCAGTTCGGCGGATAGCAATCAGCCCCAGCATTTT. Translation gives CASSSADSNQPQHF. V usage is TRBV27 and J usage is TRBJ1-5; no reliable D call. Between the trimmed V and J ends, which lost 4 bases and 0 bases, there was a span of 7 bases. Germline CDR1 MNHEY, CDR2 SMNVEV (reference sequence). The CDR3 length is 14 residues.

The gene calls are TRBV19 and TRBJ2-2; a weak D match, TRBD1 (5 bases). The V end was cut by 6 bases, the J end by 7 bases, with 12 bases between. Looked up from germline, CDR1 is LNHDA and CDR2 is SQIVND (reference sequence). The CDR3 runs to 13 residues. The CDR3 DNA sequence: TGTGCCAGTAGCCCGATCAGGGACGGGGAGCTGTTTTTT. As protein: CASSPIRDGELFF.

Worth noting for this clonotype: Germline is not matched at one junction end, which may reflect a read error. The V call is TRBV6-5, the J call TRBJ2-1; D gene ambiguous. There are 12 residues in the CDR3. Germline V gene data show CDR1 as MNHEY and CDR2 as SVGAGI. The CDR3 spells CASSDAGNEEFF. In nucleotides, the CDR3 is TGTGCCAGCAGCGACGCCGGAAATGAGGAGTTCTTC.

The chain's CDR3 is CASSPWTGGARSNQPQHF. DNA of the CDR3: TGTGCCAGCAGCCCGTGGACAGGGGGCGCGAGGAGCAATCAGCCCCAGCATTTT. This chain connects TRBV7-2 to TRBJ1-5; 11 bases are a match to TRBD1. The V segment lost 5 bases and the J segment 1 base; nucleotides outside the gene matches: 10. Germline CDR1 and CDR2: SGHTA and FQGNSA. This CDR3 comprises 18 residues.

CDR3 sequence: CSVERQGAYEQYF. The CDR3 coding sequence is TGCAGCGTTGAAAGACAGGGGGCCTACGAGCAGTACTTC. The J gene is TRBJ2-7, the V gene TRBV29-1; 9 positions agree with TRBD1. After removal of 2 bases from V and 2 bases from J, the junction contained 1 base not matched to a gene. The CDR3 spans 13 residues. The germline gives CDR1 SQVTM, CDR2 ANQGSEA.

This clonotype was seen just once. CDR3 sequence (DNA): TGTGCCAGCTCACCACCGGAGAAGGGGGGAAACACCATATATTTT. It is translated as CASSPPEKGGNTIYF. This chain connects TRBV18 to TRBJ1-3; D may be TRBD1 (5 bases). V shed 0 bases and J shed 4 bases, with 10 bases lying between them. CDR3 size: 15 residues. The germline V gene encodes CDR1 KGHSH and CDR2 LQKENI.

This clonotype occurred a few times. The V and J genes are TRBV7-9 and TRBJ1-6; TRBD1 is a possible D gene (6 bases). This CDR3 is built from 17 residues. Germline values: CDR1 SEHNR, CDR2 FQNEAQ (reference sequence). V was trimmed by 2 bases and J by 10 bases, leaving 21 bases between them. CDR3 in DNA: TGTGCCAGCAGCTTATACCTGGGACACCGAGGTGGCTCACCCCTCCACTTT. Protein sequence: CASSLYLGHRGGSPLHF.

This clonotype came up once. The chain has TRBV27 and TRBJ2-1; D perhaps matches TRBD1 (5 bases). V shed 1 base and J shed 5 bases, with 9 bases lying between them. CDR1 and CDR2 (germline): MNHEY, SMNVEV (reference sequence). The CDR3 is 14 residues long. As DNA, the CDR3 is TGTGCCAGCAGTTTATGGGGCACTAACAATGAGCAGTTCTTC. Translation: CASSLWGTNNEQFF.

V gene TRBV30 combines with J gene TRBJ1-1; perhaps TRBD1 as D (5 bases). There are 13 residues in the CDR3. The germline V gene encodes CDR1 GTSNPN and CDR2 SVGIG (reference sequence). V was shortened by 4 bases and J by 5 bases, with 14 bases between the two germline ends. The CDR3 DNA sequence: TGTGCCTGGACGGTGGGCGCAGGGACTGAAGCTTTCTTT. Its translation is CAWTVGAGTEAFF.

This clonotype was seen only a few times. V gene TRBV7-9 combines with J gene TRBJ1-4, with 7 positions matching TRBD1. The CDR3 is 13 residues long. The germline V gene has CDR1 SEHNR and CDR2 FQNEAQ (reference sequence). V gave up 5 bases and J gave up 8 bases; unmatched junction bases: 5. The CDR3 sequence: CASSDGTVEKLFF. CDR3 nucleotides: TGTGCCAGCAGCGACGGGACAGTCGAAAAACTGTTTTTT.

This chain links TRBV12-3 or TRBV12-4 with TRBJ1-1; D possibly corresponds to TRBD1 (6 bases). Trimming stripped 5 bases from V and 3 bases from J, with 10 bases between. The CDR3 extends over 13 amino acids. The CDR3 nucleotides read TGTGCCAGCAGTGTACAGGGATACACTGAAGCTTTCTTT. Amino acid sequence: CASSVQGYTEAFF.

Points on this clonotype: The germline gene is not matched at one end of the junction; a read error may be the cause. The chain links TRBV20-1 to TRBJ2-3; 11 nucleotides line up with TRBD2. The CDR3 extends over 15 amino acids. Germline assignment: CDR1 DFQATT and CDR2 SNEGSKA (reference sequence). The CDR3: CSAGRLAGSRDTQYF. The CDR3 bases are TGCAGTGCTGGGAGACTAGCGGGGAGCAGAGATACGCAGTATTTT.